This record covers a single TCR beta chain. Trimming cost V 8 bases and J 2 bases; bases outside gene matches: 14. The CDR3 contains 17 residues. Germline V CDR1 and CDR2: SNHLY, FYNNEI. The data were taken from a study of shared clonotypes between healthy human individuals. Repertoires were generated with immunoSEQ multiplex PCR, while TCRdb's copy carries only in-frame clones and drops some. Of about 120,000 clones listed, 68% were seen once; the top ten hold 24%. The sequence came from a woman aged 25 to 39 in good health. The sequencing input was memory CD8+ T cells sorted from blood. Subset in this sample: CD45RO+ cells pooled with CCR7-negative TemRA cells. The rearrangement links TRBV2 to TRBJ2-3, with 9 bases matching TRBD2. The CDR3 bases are TGTGCCAGCCGCAAGCGGGAGGAATGGGGGCTCACAGATACGCAGTATTTT. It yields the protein CASRKREEWGLTDTQYF.